These 19 T cell receptor beta chains came from one sample sequenced in a study of T cell changes during pregnancy in multiple sclerosis. Sequenced by immunoSEQ multiplex PCR; TCRdb stores in-frame clones only, minus some. The sample yields under 70,000 clones, 75% to 95% seen once. The sample consisted of peripheral blood, taken in the third trimester of pregnancy. The source is a female donor in good health, enrolled as a control in a pregnancy study.

The V call is TRBV5-1, the J call TRBJ2-5, with 7 bases identical to TRBD2. Losses at the gene ends were 3 bases for V and 1 base for J; bases not matched to a gene: 6. The CDR3 is 15 amino acids. The germline V gene has CDR1 SGHRS and CDR2 YFSETQ. The chain's CDR3 is CASSYVGGPQETQYF. The DNA for the CDR3 is TGCGCCAGCAGCTACGTGGGAGGGCCCCAAGAGACCCAGTACTTC.

This rearrangement joins TRBV7-3 to TRBJ1-6; the match to TRBD1 covers 9 bases. Germline CDR1 SGHTA, CDR2 FQGTGA. The V gene end was trimmed by 5 bases and the J gene end by 7 bases; junction bases not matched to a gene: 9. The CDR3 sequence is 16 residues long. The CDR3 sequence: CASSTTGTGSNSPLHF. The CDR3 region has the DNA TGTGCCAGCAGCACCACCGGGACAGGGAGCAATTCACCCCTCCACTTT.

The rearrangement links TRBV7-9 to TRBJ2-7; D is possibly TRBD1 (6 bases). CDR1 and CDR2 from the germline V gene are SEHNR and FQNEAQ (reference sequence). The CDR3 is 15 amino acids. V was clipped by 4 bases and J by 4 bases, with 17 bases between them. This CDR3 is CASSSRDKWNYEQYF. CDR3 DNA sequence: TGTGCCAGCAGCTCCCGGGACAAATGGAATTACGAGCAGTACTTC.

The rearrangement links TRBV6-5 to TRBJ2-2; 7 positions agree with TRBD2. This CDR3 is 16 amino acids long. V trimming: 2 bases; J trimming: 7 bases; junction bases outside the gene matches: 10. Germline assignment: CDR1 MNHEY and CDR2 SVGAGI. The CDR3 region is CASSYTWGGNNGELFF. The CDR3 nucleotides are TGTGCCAGCAGTTACACCTGGGGAGGGAATAACGGGGAGCTGTTTTTT.

The chain links TRBV29-1 to TRBJ2-7, with 10 bases identical to TRBD1. V was clipped by 7 bases and J by 5 bases; unmatched bases: 2. CDR1 is SQVTM, CDR2 ANQGSEA, per germline. The CDR3 sequence is 11 residues long. CDR3 coding DNA: TGCAGCGGCGGGACAGGGGACGAGCAGTACTTC. Protein: CSGGTGDEQYF.

The chain links TRBV19 to TRBJ1-2; TRBD1 matches at 7 bases. Germline loops: CDR1 LNHDA, CDR2 SQIVND (reference sequence). This CDR3 comprises 14 residues. V trimming: 4 bases; J trimming: 8 bases; junction bases outside the gene matches: 10. The CDR3 loop is CASSKEGALAGYTF. In DNA, the CDR3 is TGTGCCAGTAGTAAAGAGGGGGCGCTCGCGGGCTACACCTTC.

This rearrangement joins TRBV11-1 to TRBJ2-7; TRBD1 agrees at 9 bases. Unmatched junction bases numbered 10, after V lost 5 bases and J lost 5 bases. Per the germline V gene, CDR1 is SGHAT and CDR2 is FQDESV (reference sequence). This CDR3 comprises 15 residues. Written as DNA, the CDR3 is TGTGCCAGCAGCGCCCGACAGGGGGTCGTCGACGAGCAGTACTTC. This codes for CASSARQGVVDEQYF.

This chain joins TRBV6-5 and TRBJ2-7; TRBD1 might be the D (6 bases). The CDR3 totals 14 residues. Trimming stripped 5 bases from V and 4 bases from J, with 15 bases between. Germline V gene sequence: CDR1 MNHEY, CDR2 SVGAGI. CDR3 in DNA: TGTGCCAGCAGTACAGGGTACGATTCGTACGAGCAGTACTTC. As protein: CASSTGYDSYEQYF.

In its sample, this clone was seen once. The chain combines TRBV6-5 with TRBJ2-3; 9 bases map to TRBD2. Trimming removed 6 bases from V and 5 bases from J; junction bases left unmatched: 6. The CDR3 covers 14 residues. Germline V gene data show CDR1 as MNHEY and CDR2 as SVGAGI. The CDR3 DNA reads as TGTGCCAGCAGCCTACGGACTAGCGAAGATACGCAGTATTTT. Protein: CASSLRTSEDTQYF.

The V call is TRBV5-6, the J call TRBJ1-6; D gene uncertain. Germline lookup yields CDR1 SGHDT and CDR2 YYEEEE. The CDR3 runs to 13 residues. Between the trimmed V and J ends, which lost 1 base and 9 bases, there was a span of 8 bases. The chain's CDR3 is CASSLTEGSPLHF. The CDR3 DNA follows: TGTGCCAGCAGCTTGACAGAGGGTTCACCCCTCCACTTT.

The chain has TRBV28 and TRBJ1-5; 7 bases match TRBD1. The V and J ends lost 2 bases and 0 bases, in that order; junction bases with no gene match: 4. CDR3 length: 16 amino acids. Looked up from germline, CDR1 is MDHEN and CDR2 is SYDVKM. Here the CDR3 DNA reads TGTGCCAGCAGTTTAACCGGGACAGTTAGCAATCAGCCCCAGCATTTT. It codes for CASSLTGTVSNQPQHF. Based on the CDR3 plus reference TRBV28 and TRBJ1-5, the full variable domain is DVKVTQSSRYLVKRTGEKVFLECVQDMDHENMFWYRQDPGLGLRLIYFSYDVKMKEKGDIPEGYSVSREKKERFSLILESASTNQTSMYLCASSLTGTVSNQPQHFGDGTRLSIL.

V is TRBV19 and J is TRBJ2-2; 12 nucleotides agree with TRBD1. Trimming cost V 0 bases and J 4 bases; bases outside gene matches: 6. The V gene's germline CDR1 is LNHDA and CDR2 SQIVND (reference sequence). The length of the CDR3 is 18 residues. The CDR3 bases are TGTGCCAGTAGTATAGATCGGGGACAGGGGGCTGTCACCGGGGAGCTGTTTTTT. It translates to CASSIDRGQGAVTGELFF. Full variable domain (missing parts from reference TRBV19 and TRBJ2-2): DGGITQSPKYLFRKEGQNVTLSCEQNLNHDAMYWYRQDPGQGLRLIYYSQIVNDFQKGDIAEGYSVSREKKESFPLTVTSAQKNPTAFYLCASSIDRGQGAVTGELFFGEGSRLTVL.

The V call is TRBV18, the J call TRBJ2-7; TRBD1 matches at 9 bases. There are 18 residues in the CDR3. V lost 0 bases, J lost 4 bases, and 13 bases stayed unmatched. CDR1 is KGHSH, CDR2 LQKENI, per germline. Here the CDR3 DNA reads TGTGCCAGCTCACCACCTTTCCGGGACAGGGTAAGGGGGTACGAGCAGTACTTC. This codes for CASSPPFRDRVRGYEQYF.

The CDR3 protein is CASSYRFYTGELFF. The CDR3 region has the DNA TGTGCCAGCAGCTACAGATTCTACACCGGGGAGCTGTTTTTT. V and J are TRBV28 and TRBJ2-2; no clear D gene. Germline-derived CDR1 and CDR2 are MDHEN and SYDVKM. The CDR3 covers 14 residues. Trimming removed 6 bases at V and 3 bases at J, with 11 bases between.

The rearrangement links TRBV7-6 to TRBJ2-3; 9 bases are shared with TRBD2. This CDR3 comprises 19 residues. Trimming took 2 bases from V and 0 from J; bases not matched to a gene: 12. CDR1 and CDR2 from the germline V gene are SGHVS and FNYEAQ. Here the CDR3 reads CASSLLRSGGTTSTDTQYF. The CDR3 region has the DNA TGTGCCAGCAGCTTATTGCGGAGCGGGGGGACCACTAGCACAGATACGCAGTATTTT.

This chain joins TRBV28 and TRBJ2-1; TRBD2 matches at 7 bases. The CDR3 extends over 16 amino acids. CDR1 is MDHEN, CDR2 SYDVKM, per germline. Unmatched junction bases numbered 11, after V lost 5 bases and J lost 4 bases. The CDR3 loop is CASSTSGNAAYNEQFF. DNA for the CDR3: TGTGCCAGCAGTACAAGCGGGAACGCGGCGTACAATGAGCAGTTCTTC.

The chain couples TRBV15 to TRBJ1-2, with D unresolved. Trimming took off 8 bases at V and 4 bases at J, with 8 bases between the two ends. Germline CDR1 reads LNHNV; CDR2 reads YYDKDF (reference sequence). This CDR3 is built from 11 residues. DNA for the CDR3: TGTGCCACCCCCCCGTCCTATGGCTACACCTTC. Amino acids: CATPPSYGYTF.

V usage is TRBV19 and J usage is TRBJ1-2; 8 bases fit TRBD1. Germline-derived CDR1 and CDR2 are LNHDA and SQIVND (reference sequence). With 11 bases clipped from V and 0 bases from J, the junction kept 8 bases outside the gene matches. CDR3 length: 14 residues. The CDR3 here is CASTDRGTNYGYTF. The CDR3 DNA sequence: TGTGCCTCCACCGACAGGGGCACTAACTATGGCTACACCTTC.

The rearrangement uses TRBV5-1 and TRBJ2-5; 12 positions agree with TRBD2. Unmatched junction bases numbered 0, after V lost 0 bases and J lost 3 bases. Germline CDR1 and CDR2: SGHRS and YFSETQ. This CDR3 has 15 residues. CDR3 DNA: TGCGCCAGCAGCTTGGGGACTAGCGGGGAAGAGACCCAGTACTTC. This codes for CASSLGTSGEETQYF.